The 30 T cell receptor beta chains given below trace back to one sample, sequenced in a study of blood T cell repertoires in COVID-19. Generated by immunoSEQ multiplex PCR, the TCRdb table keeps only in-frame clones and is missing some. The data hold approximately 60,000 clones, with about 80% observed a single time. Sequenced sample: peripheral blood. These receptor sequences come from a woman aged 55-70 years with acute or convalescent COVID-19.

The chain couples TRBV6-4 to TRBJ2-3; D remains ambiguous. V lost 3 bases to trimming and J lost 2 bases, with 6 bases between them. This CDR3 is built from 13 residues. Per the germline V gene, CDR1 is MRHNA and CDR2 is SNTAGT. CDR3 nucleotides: TGTGCCAGCAGTGATCATCCCACAGATACGCAGTATTTT. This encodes CASSDHPTDTQYF.

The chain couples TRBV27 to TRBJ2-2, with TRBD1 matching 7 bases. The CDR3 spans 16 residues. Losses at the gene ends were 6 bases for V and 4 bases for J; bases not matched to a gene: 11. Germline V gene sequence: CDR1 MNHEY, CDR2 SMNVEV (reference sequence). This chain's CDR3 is CASRMLQGIFTGELFF. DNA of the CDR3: TGTGCCAGCAGAATGCTACAGGGGATTTTCACCGGGGAGCTGTTTTTT.

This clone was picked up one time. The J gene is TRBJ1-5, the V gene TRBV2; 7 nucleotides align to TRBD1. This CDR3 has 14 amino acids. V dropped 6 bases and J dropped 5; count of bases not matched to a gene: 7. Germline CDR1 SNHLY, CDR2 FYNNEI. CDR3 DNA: TGTGCCAGCAGGACGGGACAGCGGGATCAGCCCCAGCATTTT. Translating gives CASRTGQRDQPQHF.

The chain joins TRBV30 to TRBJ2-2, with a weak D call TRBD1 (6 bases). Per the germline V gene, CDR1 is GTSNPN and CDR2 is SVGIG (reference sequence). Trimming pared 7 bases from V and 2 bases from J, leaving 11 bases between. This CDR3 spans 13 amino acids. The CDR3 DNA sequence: TGTGCCTCCCAGGGGCACAACACCGGGGAGCTGTTTTTT. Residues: CASQGHNTGELFF. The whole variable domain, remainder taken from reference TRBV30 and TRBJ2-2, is SQTIHQWPATLVQPVGSPLSLECTVEGTSNPNLYWYRQAAGRGLQLLFYSVGIGQISSEVPQNLSASRPQDRQFILSSKKLLLSDSGFYLCASQGHNTGELFFGEGSRLTVL.

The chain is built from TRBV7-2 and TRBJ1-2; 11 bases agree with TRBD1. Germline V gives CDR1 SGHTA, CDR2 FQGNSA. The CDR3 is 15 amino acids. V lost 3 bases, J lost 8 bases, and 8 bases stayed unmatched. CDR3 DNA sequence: TGTGCCAGCAGCTTCTTAGGACAGGGGGCATGGGGCTACACCTTC. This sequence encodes CASSFLGQGAWGYTF.

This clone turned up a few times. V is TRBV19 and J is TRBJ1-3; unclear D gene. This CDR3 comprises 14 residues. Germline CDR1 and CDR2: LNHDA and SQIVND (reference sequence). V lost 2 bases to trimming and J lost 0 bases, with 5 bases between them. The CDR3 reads CASSIRGSGNTIYF. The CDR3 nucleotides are TGTGCCAGTAGTATAAGAGGCTCTGGAAACACCATATATTTT.

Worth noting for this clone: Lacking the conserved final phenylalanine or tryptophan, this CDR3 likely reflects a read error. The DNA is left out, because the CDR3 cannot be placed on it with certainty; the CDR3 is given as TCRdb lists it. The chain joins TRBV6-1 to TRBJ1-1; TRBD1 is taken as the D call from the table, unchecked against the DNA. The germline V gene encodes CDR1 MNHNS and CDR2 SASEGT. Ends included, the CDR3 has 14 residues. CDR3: CASSDRQGGFLSAC.

CDR3 amino acids: CASSKTENNEQFF. The DNA for the CDR3 is TGTGCCAGCAGCAAGACAGAGAACAATGAGCAGTTCTTC. V usage is TRBV3-1 (or the pseudogene TRBV3-2) and J usage is TRBJ2-1; tentative D call: TRBD1 (5 bases). The germline V gene encodes CDR1 LGHDT and CDR2 YNNKEL (reference sequence). The CDR3 extends over 13 amino acids. V was trimmed by 5 bases and J by 5 bases, leaving 10 bases between them.

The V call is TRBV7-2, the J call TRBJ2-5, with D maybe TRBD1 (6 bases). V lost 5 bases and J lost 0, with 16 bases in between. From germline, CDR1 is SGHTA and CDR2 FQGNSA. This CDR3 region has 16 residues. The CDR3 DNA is TGTGCCAGCAGCCCCCGAAGGGACACCTACCAAGAGACCCAGTACTTC. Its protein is CASSPRRDTYQETQYF.

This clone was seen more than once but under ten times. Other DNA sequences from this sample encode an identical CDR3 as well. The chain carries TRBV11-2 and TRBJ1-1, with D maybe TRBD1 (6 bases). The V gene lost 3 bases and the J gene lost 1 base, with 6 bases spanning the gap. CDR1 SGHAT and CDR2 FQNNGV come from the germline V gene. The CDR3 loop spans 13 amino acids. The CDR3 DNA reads TGTGCCAGCAGCTTGACAGGGAACACTGAAGCTTTCTTT. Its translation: CASSLTGNTEAFF. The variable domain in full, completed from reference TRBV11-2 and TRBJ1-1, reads EAGVAQSPRYKIIEKRQSVAFWCNPISGHATLYWYQQILGQGPKLLIQFQNNGVVDDSQLPKDRFSAERLKGVDSTLKIQPAKLEDSAVYLCASSLTGNTEAFFGQGTRLTVV.

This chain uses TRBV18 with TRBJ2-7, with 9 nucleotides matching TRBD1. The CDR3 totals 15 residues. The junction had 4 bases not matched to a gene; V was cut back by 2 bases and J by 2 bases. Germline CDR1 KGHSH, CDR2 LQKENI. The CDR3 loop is CASSPKGQGTYEQYF. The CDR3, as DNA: TGTGCCAGCTCACCAAAGGGACAGGGCACCTACGAGCAGTACTTC.

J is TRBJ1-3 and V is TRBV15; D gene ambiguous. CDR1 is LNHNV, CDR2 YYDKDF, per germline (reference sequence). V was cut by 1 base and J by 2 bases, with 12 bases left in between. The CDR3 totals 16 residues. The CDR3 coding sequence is TGTGCCACCAGCAGAGTTCGTACTTCGACTGGAAACACCATATATTTT. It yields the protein CATSRVRTSTGNTIYF. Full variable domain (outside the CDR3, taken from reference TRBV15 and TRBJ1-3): DAMVIQNPRYQVTQFGKPVTLSCSQTLNHNVMYWYQQKSSQAPKLLFHYYDKDFNNEADTPDNFQSRRPNTSFCFLDIRSPGLGDTAMYLCATSRVRTSTGNTIYFGEGSWLTVV.

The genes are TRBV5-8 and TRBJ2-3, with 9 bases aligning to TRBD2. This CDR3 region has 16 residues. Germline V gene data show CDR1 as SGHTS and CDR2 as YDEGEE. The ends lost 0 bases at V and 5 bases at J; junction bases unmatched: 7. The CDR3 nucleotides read TGTGCCAGCAGCTTGGTTCTAGCGGGGTTTGGAGATACGCAGTATTTT. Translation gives CASSLVLAGFGDTQYF.

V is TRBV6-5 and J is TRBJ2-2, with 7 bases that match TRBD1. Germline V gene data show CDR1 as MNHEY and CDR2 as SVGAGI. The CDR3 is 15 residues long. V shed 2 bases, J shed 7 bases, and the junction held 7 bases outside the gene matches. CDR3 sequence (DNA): TGTGCCAGCAGTTACGTAGGGGGCTCTTTCGGGGAGCTGTTTTTT. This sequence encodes CASSYVGGSFGELFF.

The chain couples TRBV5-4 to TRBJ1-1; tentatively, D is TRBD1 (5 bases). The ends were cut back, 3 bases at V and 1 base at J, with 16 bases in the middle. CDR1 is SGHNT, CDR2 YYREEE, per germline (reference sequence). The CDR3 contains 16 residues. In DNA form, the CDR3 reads TGTGCCAGCAGCTACTCGGGGGTGGGAGGGAACACTGAAGCTTTCTTT. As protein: CASSYSGVGGNTEAFF.

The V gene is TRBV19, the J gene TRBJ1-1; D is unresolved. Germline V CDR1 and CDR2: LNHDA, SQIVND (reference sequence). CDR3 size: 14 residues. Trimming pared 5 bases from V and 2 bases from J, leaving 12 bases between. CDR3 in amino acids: CASSAEGFNTEAFF. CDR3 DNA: TGTGCCAGTAGTGCTGAGGGATTCAACACTGAAGCTTTCTTT.

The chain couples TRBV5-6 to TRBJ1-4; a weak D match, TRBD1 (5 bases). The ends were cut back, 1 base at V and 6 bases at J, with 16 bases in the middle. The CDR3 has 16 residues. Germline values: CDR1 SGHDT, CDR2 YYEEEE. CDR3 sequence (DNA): TGTGCCAGCAGCTTGCAGGTGCGGGGGTCTTATGAAAAACTGTTTTTT. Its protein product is CASSLQVRGSYEKLFF.

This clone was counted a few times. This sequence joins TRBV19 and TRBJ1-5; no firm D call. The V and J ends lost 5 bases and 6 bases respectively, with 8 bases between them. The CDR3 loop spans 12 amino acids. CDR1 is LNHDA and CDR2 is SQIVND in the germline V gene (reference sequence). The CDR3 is CASSVDFQPQHF. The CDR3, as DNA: TGTGCCAGTAGTGTTGACTTTCAGCCCCAGCATTTT.

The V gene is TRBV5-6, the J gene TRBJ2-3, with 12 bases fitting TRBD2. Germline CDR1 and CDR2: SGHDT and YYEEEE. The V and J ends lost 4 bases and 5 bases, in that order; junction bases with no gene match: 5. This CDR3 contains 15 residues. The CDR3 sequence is CASSRLAGAVDTQYF. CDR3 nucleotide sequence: TGTGCCAGCAGCCGACTAGCGGGGGCGGTAGATACGCAGTATTTT.

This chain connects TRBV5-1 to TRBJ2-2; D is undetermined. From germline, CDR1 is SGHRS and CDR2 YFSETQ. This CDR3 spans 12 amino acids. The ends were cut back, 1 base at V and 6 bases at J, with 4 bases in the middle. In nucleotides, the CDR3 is TGCGCCAGCAGCTTGCTTTCCGGGGAGCTGTTTTTT. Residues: CASSLLSGELFF.

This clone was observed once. The CDR3 sequence is CASSVRRGATDTQYF. DNA of the CDR3: TGTGCCAGCAGCGTAAGGCGGGGGGCGACAGATACGCAGTATTTT. The V gene is TRBV5-4, the J gene TRBJ2-3; TRBD2 matches 8 bases. From germline, CDR1 is SGHNT and CDR2 YYREEE (reference sequence). The CDR3 extends over 15 amino acids. Unmatched junction bases numbered 7, after V lost 4 bases and J lost 3 bases.

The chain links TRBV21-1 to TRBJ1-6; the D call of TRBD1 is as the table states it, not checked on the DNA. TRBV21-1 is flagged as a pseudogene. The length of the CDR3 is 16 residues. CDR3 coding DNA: TGTGCCAGCAGCAAGGTACCAGGGGGCTATAGTTCACCCCTCCACTTT. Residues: CASSKVPGGYSSPLHF.

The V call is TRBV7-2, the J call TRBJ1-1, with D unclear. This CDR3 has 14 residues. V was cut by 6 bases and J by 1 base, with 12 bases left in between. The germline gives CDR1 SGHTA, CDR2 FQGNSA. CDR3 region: CASRRPEGNTEAFF. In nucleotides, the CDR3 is TGTGCCAGCAGGCGACCAGAGGGGAACACTGAAGCTTTCTTT.

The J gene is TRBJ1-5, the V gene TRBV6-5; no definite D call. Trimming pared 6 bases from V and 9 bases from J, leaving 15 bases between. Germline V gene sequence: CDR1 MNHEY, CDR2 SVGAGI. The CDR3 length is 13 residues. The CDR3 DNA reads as TGTGCCAGCAGCCCAGAGACCGGGTTGCCCCAGCATTTT. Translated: CASSPETGLPQHF.

The CDR3 sequence: CASSYRGNEQYF. CDR3 in DNA: TGCGCCAGCAGCTACCGGGGTAACGAGCAGTACTTC. V gene TRBV5-1 combines with J gene TRBJ2-7; possible D gene TRBD2, 5 bases. Trimming took 3 bases from V and 5 from J, leaving 9 bases between them. Germline V gene data show CDR1 as SGHRS and CDR2 as YFSETQ. The CDR3 contains 12 residues.

The CDR3, as DNA: TGTGCCAGCAGTGAAGGGGGACAGGTCTCTGGGGCCAACGTCCTGACTTTC. It translates to CASSEGGQVSGANVLTF. The chain couples TRBV25-1 to TRBJ2-6, with TRBD1 matching over 8 bases. Germline V gene data show CDR1 as MGHDK and CDR2 as SYGVNS. The CDR3 is made up of 17 amino acids. V gave up 2 bases and J gave up 0 bases; unmatched junction bases: 3.

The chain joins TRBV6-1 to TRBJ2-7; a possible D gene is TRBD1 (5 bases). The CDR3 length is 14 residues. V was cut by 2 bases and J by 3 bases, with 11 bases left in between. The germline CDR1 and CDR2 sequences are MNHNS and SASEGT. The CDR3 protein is CASSELGRDYEQYF. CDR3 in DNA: TGTGCCAGCAGTGAATTGGGCAGGGACTACGAGCAGTACTTC.

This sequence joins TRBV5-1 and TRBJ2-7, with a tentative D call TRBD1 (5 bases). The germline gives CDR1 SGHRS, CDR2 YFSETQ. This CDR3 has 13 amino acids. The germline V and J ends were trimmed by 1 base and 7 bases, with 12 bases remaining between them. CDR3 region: CASSLSAGWEQYF. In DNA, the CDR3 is TGCGCCAGCAGCTTGTCGGCAGGGTGGGAGCAGTACTTC.

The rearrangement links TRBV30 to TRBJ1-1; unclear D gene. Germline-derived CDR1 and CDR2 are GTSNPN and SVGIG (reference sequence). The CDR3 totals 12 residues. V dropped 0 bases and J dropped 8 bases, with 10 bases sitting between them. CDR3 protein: CAWSVNRAEAFF. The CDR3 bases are TGTGCCTGGAGTGTAAACCGAGCGGAAGCTTTCTTT.

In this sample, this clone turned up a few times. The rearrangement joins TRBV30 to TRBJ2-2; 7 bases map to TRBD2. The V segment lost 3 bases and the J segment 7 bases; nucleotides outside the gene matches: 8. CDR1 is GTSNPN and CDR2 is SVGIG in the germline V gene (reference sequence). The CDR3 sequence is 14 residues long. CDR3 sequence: CAWRSSGEGGELFF. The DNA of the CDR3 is TGTGCCTGGAGATCCAGCGGGGAGGGCGGGGAGCTGTTTTTT.